The rows below give T cell receptor beta chains drawn from one sample of a study of T cell responses to AZD1222 COVID-19 vaccine. TCRdb's table, derived via immunoSEQ multiplex PCR, lists solely in-frame clones and lacks some. The table shows 15,000 to 20,000 clones, with roughly nine tenths occurring only once. This specimen consisted of peripheral blood, obtained 28 days after the second AZD1222 dose. The source is an adult who received the AZD1222 COVID-19 vaccine. Each CDR3 is given with its conserved first and last residue. Each record gives: J gene, V gene, clone size, D gene, CDR3 DNA, CDR3 protein. The D gene is left open where the match is weak. Expanded clones get a size class; other rows say once, few or many, or leave the size out.

TRBJ2-2 TRBV6-5 NA NA TGTGCCAGCATTGGCAGGCGCGACGGGGAGCTGTTTTTT CASIGRRDGELFF
TRBJ1-3 TRBV19 NA NA TGTGCCAGTAGCCCCGGGGCGTACTCTGGAAACACCATATATTTT CASSPGAYSGNTIYF
TRBJ2-7 TRBV7-2 once TRBD1 TGTGCCAGCAGCGTGACAGGGCCCTACGAGCAGTACTTC CASSVTGPYEQYF
TRBJ2-1 TRBV3-1/TRBV3-2 NA NA TGTGCCAGCAGCCAAGAGTGGTCCAATGAGCAGTTCTTC CASSQEWSNEQFF
TRBJ1-1 TRBV18 NA NA TGTGCCAGCTCACCGGGGAGGGAAATGAACACTGAAGCTTTCTTT CASSPGREMNTEAFF
TRBJ1-4 TRBV6-2/TRBV6-3 NA NA TGTGCCAGCAGTTACCCAGCCTCGGGGGCAACTAATGAAAAACTGTTTTTT CASSYPASGATNEKLFF
TRBJ1-4 TRBV15 NA TRBD1 TGTGCCACCAGCGTCGGGACAGAGGATGAAAAACTGTTTTTT CATSVGTEDEKLFF
TRBJ2-5 TRBV5-1 NA TRBD1 TGCGCCAGCAGCCGAGCGACAGGGAACGGGAAAGAGACCCAGTACTTC CASSRATGNGKETQYF
TRBJ2-1 TRBV5-1 NA NA TGCGCCAGCCAAGCAGGAGGGGCGTCCTACAATGAGCAGTTCTTC CASQAGGASYNEQFF
TRBJ1-1 TRBV7-2 NA NA TGTGCCAGCAGCCCCCACAAGGTCTGGAACACTGAAGCTTTCTTT CASSPHKVWNTEAFF
TRBJ1-5 TRBV28 NA NA TGTGCCAGCAGAAGGAATTCGGCGGCTGTTAGCAATCAGCCCCAGCATTTT CASRRNSAAVSNQPQHF
TRBJ2-1 TRBV19 NA NA TGTGCCAGTAGTATAGGCCCTCGGTATGAGCAGTTCTTC CASSIGPRYEQFF
TRBJ1-5 TRBV19 NA TRBD1 TGTGCCAGTGGCACAGGGGACGCTAATCAGCCCCAGCATTTT CASGTGDANQPQHF
TRBJ1-3 TRBV12-3/TRBV12-4 NA NA TGTGCCAGCAGACAGGGAGGTGGAAACACCATATATTTT CASRQGGGNTIYF
TRBJ1-1 TRBV5-1 NA NA TGCGCCAGCAGCTTGGAGGGGAACACTGAAGCTTTCTTT CASSLEGNTEAFF
TRBJ1-6 TRBV3-1/TRBV3-2 NA NA TGTGCCAGCAGCCAAGGGGGGGATTCACCCCTCCACTTT CASSQGGDSPLHF
TRBJ2-7 TRBV7-3 NA NA TGTGCCAGCAGCTTAAGGTGGGGGTCAGGCTACGAGCAGTACTTC CASSLRWGSGYEQYF
TRBJ1-6 TRBV6-5 NA NA TGTGCCAGCAGTTACTCCCAGAGCTATAATTCACCCCTCCACTTT CASSYSQSYNSPLHF
TRBJ2-1 TRBV19 NA TRBD2 TGTGCCAGTAGTATCAAGCCTAGCGGGAGTTTTACTGAGCAGTTCTTC CASSIKPSGSFTEQFF
TRBJ2-1 TRBV4-2 NA TRBD2 TGTGCCAGCAGCGAAGGAGCGGGAGGGGACAATGAGCAGTTCTTC CASSEGAGGDNEQFF
TRBJ1-5 TRBV28 NA NA TGTGCCAGCAACTCTTGGGGGAACCCGGGGGGTCAGCCCCAGCATTTT CASNSWGNPGGQPQHF
TRBJ1-6 TRBV15 NA TRBD1 TGTGCCACCAGCGGCCGGAGGCAGGGGGTGTTTTTCAGCTCCTATAATTCACCCCTCCACTTT CATSGRRQGVFFSSYNSPLHF
TRBJ1-2 TRBV5-1 NA NA TGCGCCAGCAGCTTGGGCACAGCCTCTAACTATGGCTACACCTTC CASSLGTASNYGYTF
TRBJ2-3 TRBV11-2 NA NA TGTGCCAGCAGCCGCCTTAAGGGCCCTAGCACAGATACGCAGTATTTT CASSRLKGPSTDTQYF
TRBJ2-4 TRBV2 once TRBD1 TGTGCCAGCAGTGGAGACAGGGGCCCTGACTTC CASSGDRGPDF
TRBJ2-5 TRBV18 NA TRBD2 TGTGCCAGCTCACCCGGACTAGCGGGAGGGGAGACCCAGTACTTC CASSPGLAGGETQYF
TRBJ1-1 TRBV7-8 NA NA TGTGCCAGCAGCTTAGTGTCGGTCGAACAGACTGAAGCTTTCTTT CASSLVSVEQTEAFF
TRBJ1-1 TRBV10-3 NA NA TGTGCCATCAGTGACGGACTGGGAGGGAAGTCCCCTGAAGCTTTCTTT CAISDGLGGKSPEAFF